This TCR beta chain emerged from a study of T cells after yellow fever vaccination. Study-wide findings and caveats: Primary-vaccination clones mostly resurfaced post-booster (96% CD4, roughly 90% CD8).

TCRdb processed the 5' RACE reads anew with MiXCR; each CDR3 protein has one entry. The repertoire consists of under 100,000 distinct CDR3 sequences, with around 5.5% occurring once and the leading ten covering roughly 41%. Germline V gives CDR1 SEHNR, CDR2 FQNEAQ (reference sequence). V lost 5 bases and J lost 4; bases outside the gene matches: 9. The CDR3 totals 18 residues. A few counts support this clonotype. No antigen is known for it. The source material was CD8+ T cells sorted from PBMCs, sampled 10 days after the yellow fever booster vaccination. The chain joins TRBV7-9 to TRBJ2-3; 16 positions match TRBD2. This TCR was recovered from a man younger than 30 who received the YFV17D yellow fever vaccine. The CDR3 spells CASSAGTSGGALADTQYF. The DNA for the CDR3 is TGTGCCAGCAGCGCCGGGACTAGCGGGGGGGCCCTCGCAGATACGCAGTATTTT.